These 8 T cell receptor beta chains were all obtained from the same sample, sequenced in a study of tumor and adjacent non-tumor tissue in lung cancer. Three rounds of nested PCR, following a modified ARM-PCR protocol, produced the TCRbeta library. MiXCR was run by TCRdb on the multiplex PCR reads, yielding one entry per CDR3 protein. The data hold about 90,000 distinct CDR3 sequences, with around 80% observed a single time. No cell sorting was done before RNA was extracted from the tissue. Distant lung tissue was collected more than 3 cm away from the tumor edge. The sample comprised distant non-tumor lung tissue. The receptors were gathered from a woman aged 45-59 years with non-small cell lung cancer.

This clonotype was counted at least ten times. The genes are TRBV7-9 and TRBJ2-2, with TRBD1 matching 7 bases. CDR3 size: 16 residues. V shed 4 bases, J shed 4 bases, and the junction held 9 bases outside the gene matches. Germline V gene data show CDR1 as SEHNR and CDR2 as FQNEAQ (reference sequence). CDR3 sequence (DNA): TGTGCCAGCAGCTCCTGGACAGGAGACCTCACCGGGGAGCTGTTTTTT. Translated: CASSSWTGDLTGELFF.

This clonotype was seen only once. The CDR3 does not end in the conserved phenylalanine or tryptophan, so this is likely a read error. The chain has TRBV12-3 or TRBV12-4 and TRBJ1-1, with TRBD1 matching 10 bases. V lost 3 bases, J lost 3 bases, and 4 bases stayed unmatched. The CDR3 totals 15 residues. CDR3: CASSLRDRGDTEAFC. CDR3 bases: TGTGCCAGCAGTTTGAGGGACAGGGGTGACACTGAAGCTTTCTGT.

As to this clonotype: The junction shows a germline mismatch at one end, possibly a read error. The chain links TRBV6-6 to TRBJ2-5; TRBD2 might be the D (6 bases). This CDR3 comprises 13 residues. Per germline, CDR1 MNHNY and CDR2 SVGAGI (reference sequence). The DNA of the CDR3 is TGTGCCAGTAGTAGCGGAGATCCGGAGATCCAGTACTTC. Residues: CASSSGDPEIQYF.

The genes are TRBV11-3 and TRBJ2-3; TRBD2 agrees at 12 bases. The germline CDR1 and CDR2 sequences are SGHNT and YENEEA. CDR3 length equals 16 residues. Losses at the gene ends were 7 bases for V and 5 bases for J; bases not matched to a gene: 10. DNA of the CDR3: TGTGCCAGCAACTCCCTAGCGGGAGGGCGAAGAGATACGCAGTATTTT. Its protein product is CASNSLAGGRRDTQYF.

About this clonotype itself: It is likely a read error, because the conserved phenylalanine at the end of the CDR3 is missing. The DNA is omitted, as the CDR3 cannot be located on it reliably, and the CDR3 follows TCRdb's listing. This chain connects TRBV6-5 to TRBJ1-1. From its first to its last residue, the CDR3 has 12 amino acids. Germline loops: CDR1 MNHEY, CDR2 SVGAGI. CDR3 sequence reads: CASSYRDTEGFL.

V is TRBV29-1 and J is TRBJ2-5, with unresolved D. V lost 2 bases and J 6 bases, leaving 22 bases between the germline ends. Germline-derived CDR1 and CDR2 are SQVTM and ANQGSEA. The CDR3 is 16 amino acids. DNA of the CDR3: TGCAGCGTTGAATATCAAGGGCCTAGACTGGGGAAGACCCAGTACTTC. Translating it yields CSVEYQGPRLGKTQYF.

Remarks on this clonotype: Given a much more abundant clone one base away, this may be a read error. No conserved phenylalanine or tryptophan ends this CDR3, so it is likely a read error. This rearrangement joins TRBV28 to TRBJ2-5, with TRBD1 as a possible D gene (5 bases). CDR1 and CDR2 from the germline V gene are MDHEN and SYDVKM. The V end lost 5 bases, the J end lost 5 bases, and 18 bases lay between the germline ends. This CDR3 comprises 15 residues. CDR3 nucleotides: TGTGCCAGCAGTACCCTGGTAGGGGTGGTGGAGACCCAGTACCTC. It translates to CASSTLVGVVETQYL.

This clonotype was picked up many times. One end of the junction does not line up with germline, which may come from a read error. The chain has TRBV7-9 and TRBJ2-6, with 11 positions matching TRBD2. Looked up from germline, CDR1 is SEHNR and CDR2 is FQNEAQ (reference sequence). The CDR3 consists of 17 residues. CDR3 protein: CASSTPTSGTGANVPTF. CDR3 in DNA: TGTGCCAGCAGCACGCCGACTAGCGGGACTGGGGCCAACGTCCCGACTTTC. Filled out from reference TRBV7-9 and TRBJ2-6, the complete variable domain reads DTGVSQNPRHKITKRGQNVTFRCDPISEHNRLYWYRQTLGQGPEFLTYFQNEAQLEKSRLLSDRFSAERPKGSFSTLEIQRTEQGDSAMYLCASSTPTSGTGANVPTFGAGSRLTVL.